The sequence of this T cell receptor beta chain was determined in a study of cytomegalovirus exposure and HLA in healthy donors. 13 Jbeta primers and 60 Vbeta primers were used for the PCR. The protocol was immunoSEQ multiplex PCR, while the TCRdb copy is restricted to in-frame clones and leaves out a portion. The sample lists roughly 180,000 clones, around 81% occurring once. This clone was observed a handful of times. The antigen remains unidentified. General observations from the study: Cytomegalovirus status was reportedly diagnosed by the classifier with high specificity and sensitivity.

Trimming cost V 1 base and J 2 bases; bases outside gene matches: 2. This CDR3 is 15 amino acids long. In germline, CDR1 is SGHAT, CDR2 FQNNGV. The sequence came from a woman aged 18-29 years in good health and CMV-seropositive. The chain has TRBV11-2 and TRBJ1-2, with 9 bases matching TRBD1. The sequenced sample was PBMCs. This chain's CDR3 is CASSLVGQGNYGYTF. The CDR3 DNA is TGTGCCAGCAGCTTAGTTGGACAGGGGAACTATGGCTACACCTTC.